The next 15 T cell receptor beta chains were all read from a single sample in a study of T cell changes during pregnancy in multiple sclerosis. Measured with immunoSEQ multiplex PCR; TCRdb has only the in-frame clones, and not every one. In the table there are around 110,000 clones, 75% to 95% of which are singletons. The sequenced sample was peripheral blood, obtained before pregnancy. These TCRs come from a female donor with multiple sclerosis, enrolled in a pregnancy study.

The chain is built from TRBV4-3 and TRBJ2-2; TRBD2 matches 7 bases. The length of the CDR3 is 16 residues. The V gene end was trimmed by 4 bases and the J gene end by 6 bases; junction bases not matched to a gene: 11. Germline lookup yields CDR1 LGHNA and CDR2 YSLEER. The chain's CDR3 is CASSRELATDAGELFF. In DNA, the CDR3 is TGCGCCAGCAGCCGAGAACTAGCGACAGACGCCGGGGAGCTGTTTTTT.

This clone has a single count. CDR3 DNA: TGTGCCAGCAGTCGGGACAGGGGCTATGGCTACACCTTC. Its translation: CASSRDRGYGYTF. The chain combines TRBV27 with TRBJ1-2; TRBD1 matches 10 bases. The germline V gene has CDR1 MNHEY and CDR2 SMNVEV (reference sequence). Trimming took 5 bases from V and 4 from J; bases not matched to a gene: 1. There are 13 residues in the CDR3.

The V and J genes are TRBV5-1 and TRBJ1-2; 7 nucleotides agree with TRBD1. Germline V gives CDR1 SGHRS, CDR2 YFSETQ. The V gene end was trimmed by 4 bases and the J gene end by 8 bases; junction bases not matched to a gene: 11. CDR3 length: 14 amino acids. Here the CDR3 DNA reads TGCGCCAGCAGCCCCGTCAGGGGGTTGACGGGCTACACCTTC. Translation: CASSPVRGLTGYTF. Looking up the rest from reference TRBV5-1 and TRBJ1-2 gives the full variable domain: KAGVTQTPRYLIKTRGQQVTLSCSPISGHRSVSWYQQTPGQGLQFLFEYFSETQRNKGNFPGRFSGRQFSNSRSEMNVSTLELGDSALYLCASSPVRGLTGYTFGSGTRLTVV.

This chain connects TRBV7-9 to TRBJ2-6; D may be TRBD1 (6 bases). The CDR3 has 17 residues. Trimming cost V 2 bases and J 0 bases, with 11 bases left between them. The germline V gene encodes CDR1 SEHNR and CDR2 FQNEAQ (reference sequence). Written as DNA, the CDR3 is TGTGCCAGCAGCTTATCACAGGGACACTCTGGGGCCAACGTCCTGACTTTC. It is translated as CASSLSQGHSGANVLTF.

The DNA for the CDR3 is TGTGCCACCCTTGAGACAGGGGGAGGGGAGACCCAGTACTTC. This sequence encodes CATLETGGGETQYF. This chain connects TRBV19 to TRBJ2-5; 9 bases fit TRBD1. Looked up from germline, CDR1 is LNHDA and CDR2 is SQIVND (reference sequence). V trimming: 10 bases; J trimming: 5 bases; junction bases outside the gene matches: 11. The CDR3 is 14 amino acids.

The J gene is TRBJ1-1, the V gene TRBV27; D is perhaps TRBD1 (6 bases). Trimming removed 4 bases at V and 5 bases at J, with 17 bases between. The germline gives CDR1 MNHEY, CDR2 SMNVEV (reference sequence). This CDR3 is built from 15 residues. CDR3 DNA: TGTGCCAGCAGTTCCCGGGGGGCCGGGTGGACTGAAGCTTTCTTT. Translation: CASSSRGAGWTEAFF.

The CDR3 loop reads CASSSRTSGGRDTQYF. The CDR3 coding sequence is TGTGCCAGCAGCTCCCGGACTAGCGGGGGGAGGGATACGCAGTATTTT. The chain employs TRBV7-3 and TRBJ2-3; TRBD2 agrees at 14 bases. The V gene's germline CDR1 is SGHTA and CDR2 FQGTGA. The V gene end was trimmed by 4 bases and the J gene end by 6 bases; junction bases not matched to a gene: 6. This CDR3 spans 16 amino acids.

This chain joins TRBV9 and TRBJ2-3; tentative D call: TRBD1 (6 bases). CDR1 SGDLS and CDR2 YYNGEE come from the germline V gene. Trimming cost V 0 bases and J 5 bases, with 10 bases left between them. This CDR3 comprises 14 residues. The CDR3 is CASSVDRAIDTQYF. CDR3 nucleotide sequence: TGTGCCAGCAGCGTAGACAGGGCAATAGATACGCAGTATTTT.

CDR3 region: CASSFLYRTSHEQYF. In nucleotides, the CDR3 is TGTGCCAGCAGTTTCTTATACCGGACATCCCACGAGCAGTACTTC. The chain uses TRBV28 and TRBJ2-7; TRBD1 is a possible D gene (5 bases). The ends were cut back, 3 bases at V and 5 bases at J, with 17 bases in the middle. The CDR3 covers 15 residues. Germline CDR1 MDHEN, CDR2 SYDVKM.

The chain combines TRBV6-5 with TRBJ1-1; no reliable D call. Trimming removed 8 bases from V and 8 bases from J, with 24 bases in between. The CDR3 is 15 residues long. Germline V CDR1 and CDR2: MNHEY, SVGAGI. For the CDR3, the DNA is TGTGCCAGCTCTAGCCCTGGGCTGACGAGATTAGAAGCTTTCTTT. Translating gives CASSSPGLTRLEAFF.

V usage is TRBV9 and J usage is TRBJ1-2, with 10 bases fitting TRBD1. CDR3 length equals 17 residues. Germline assignment: CDR1 SGDLS and CDR2 YYNGEE. V was pared by 3 bases and J by 4 bases, with 12 bases of the junction left unmatched. The CDR3 here is CASSGQGAQTATYGYTF. The CDR3 DNA reads as TGTGCCAGCAGCGGACAGGGGGCGCAGACGGCAACCTATGGCTACACCTTC.

This chain joins TRBV28 and TRBJ1-3; 8 nucleotides agree with TRBD1. The V segment lost 4 bases and the J segment 0 bases; nucleotides outside the gene matches: 5. Per the germline V gene, CDR1 is MDHEN and CDR2 is SYDVKM. The CDR3 is made up of 16 amino acids. The CDR3 spells CASSSVTGASGNTIYF. For the CDR3, the DNA is TGTGCCAGCAGTTCGGTGACAGGGGCCTCTGGAAACACCATATATTTT.

The chain uses TRBV27 and TRBJ1-2, with D possibly matching TRBD1 (5 bases). Looked up from germline, CDR1 is MNHEY and CDR2 is SMNVEV (reference sequence). The CDR3 sequence is 14 residues long. V was clipped by 2 bases and J by 1 base, with 8 bases between them. CDR3 DNA sequence: TGTGCCAGCAGTTTAGGGGGAGGTAACTATGGCTACACCTTC. Translating it yields CASSLGGGNYGYTF.

The chain is built from TRBV28 and TRBJ2-7; tentatively, D is TRBD2 (6 bases). Germline assignment: CDR1 MDHEN and CDR2 SYDVKM. This CDR3 contains 14 residues. Trimming cost V 5 bases and J 0 bases, with 11 bases left between them. The CDR3 loop is CASSPPSVSYEQYF. The DNA of the CDR3 is TGTGCCAGCAGTCCCCCTAGCGTCTCCTACGAGCAGTACTTC.

The CDR3 DNA follows: TGTGCCAGCAGCCCCTTAGCGGGGGGCGTCACAGATACGCAGTATTTT. Its protein is CASSPLAGGVTDTQYF. The V and J genes are TRBV7-6 and TRBJ2-3, with 10 bases that match TRBD2. Unmatched junction bases numbered 7, after V lost 5 bases and J lost 2 bases. The CDR3 runs to 16 residues. Germline-derived CDR1 and CDR2 are SGHVS and FNYEAQ.